Reported below is one TCR beta chain. Trimming at V came to 0 bases and at J to 7 bases, leaving 10 bases not matched to a gene. The germline gives CDR1 MNHEY, CDR2 SVGAGI. The length of the CDR3 is 16 residues. Extracted RNA was reverse transcribed into cDNA, the sequencing template. Generated by immunoSEQ multiplex PCR, the TCRdb table keeps only in-frame clones and is missing some. The repertoire holds about 120,000 clones, with approximately 52% as singletons. This record belongs to a study of CD8+ T cells in alopecia areata. Sample treatment: oral pan-JAK inhibitor, 5-10 mg twice daily. This specimen was CD8+ T cells sorted from blood, taken at week 4, from a patient treated with tofacitinib. The chain couples TRBV6-5 to TRBJ2-7, with TRBD1 matching 9 bases. The source is a human donor with alopecia areata. The CDR3 is CASSYSGQGPTKEQYF. The CDR3 coding sequence is TGTGCCAGCAGTTACTCGGGACAGGGCCCTACGAAGGAGCAGTACTTC.